The rows below give T cell receptor beta chains drawn from one sample of a study of a mutant IDH1 vaccine in newly diagnosed glioma. Method: immunoSEQ multiplex PCR; TCRdb's copy keeps in-frame clones and lacks some. The sample carries roughly 60,000 clones, over 70% recorded once. The antigens of these receptors remain unknown. Source: PBMCs, taken from a glioma patient whose treatment included an IDH1 peptide vaccine. The receptor source for this set is a middle-aged man with glioma. The conserved cysteine and the conserved F or W are not part of the CDR3 here. Each record gives: clone size, J gene, V gene, CDR3 protein. Clone size is not always given. Where it is, it says once, few, many or a class for expanded clones.

NA,TRBJ1-4,TRBV5-1,ASSSQGRTNEKLF
NA,TRBJ2-7,TRBV7-3,ASSLGQGNYEQY
few,TRBJ2-2,TRBV29-1,SVVGQAGELF
NA,TRBJ2-1,TRBV7-6,ASSLLRNNEQF
NA,TRBJ1-2,TRBV4-1,ASSQPDRDLYGYT
NA,TRBJ2-6,TRBV6-5,ASTPEGTGANVLT
once,TRBJ1-2,TRBV2,ASRPGTVYGYT
NA,TRBJ2-2,TRBV5-1,ASSLLLAGGSGNTGELF
once,TRBJ1-1,TRBV2,ASSSSQGVAEAF
NA,TRBJ2-7,TRBV13,ASSGGLADYEQY
NA,TRBJ2-5,TRBV7-9,ASSLAGETQY
NA,TRBJ1-1,TRBV19,ASSISGFNMNTEAF
NA,TRBJ1-6,TRBV11-1,ASSGTLLSPLH
once,TRBJ1-2,TRBV18,ASSPGDRGSYGYT
NA,TRBJ2-5,TRBV7-2,ASSWNRETQY
few,TRBJ2-7,TRBV5-4,ASSLGYEQY
NA,TRBJ1-2,TRBV30,AWSVNPRDGYT
NA,TRBJ1-6,TRBV9,ASSVGGARSPLH
NA,TRBJ1-2,TRBV18,ASSPAGSNYGYT
NA,TRBJ1-1,TRBV9,ASSVTMNTEAF
NA,TRBJ1-2,TRBV14,ASSQAGDTSNYGYT
NA,TRBJ1-1,TRBV2,ASMMAGGRTEAF
NA,TRBJ1-2,TRBV14,ASSPPWTAKGYGYT
NA,TRBJ1-3,TRBV4-1,ASSQPTQGRNTIY
NA,TRBJ2-5,TRBV18,ASSPPQGAKTQY
few,TRBJ2-1,TRBV4-2,ASSYRPLEQF
NA,TRBJ2-7,TRBV9,ASSGRDGSYEQY
once,TRBJ2-2,TRBV9,ASSLTGGELF
NA,TRBJ1-1,TRBV19,ASSAPGTNTEAF